The 2 T cell receptor beta chains below were found in one sample sequenced in a study of beta chain features in type 1 diabetes. The isolated RNA, all of it, was reverse transcribed, so expressed TCRB transcripts were what got sequenced. Generated by immunoSEQ multiplex PCR, the TCRdb table keeps only in-frame clones and is missing some. The table has 350,000 or so clones, less than 20% seen once. Sequencing was done on a sample of naive CD4+ T cells from blood. These receptors came from a woman between 18 and 29 years old in good health.

V is TRBV5-4 and J is TRBJ2-6, with D possibly TRBD2 on 6 matching bases. Trimming removed 4 bases from V and 0 bases from J, with 14 bases in between. The CDR3 consists of 17 residues. Germline CDR1 reads SGHNT; CDR2 reads YYREEE (reference sequence). As DNA, the CDR3 is TGTGCCAGCAGCAGTGGGACTCAGAGCTCTGGGGCCAACGTCCTGACTTTC. Protein sequence: CASSSGTQSSGANVLTF.

The rearrangement joins TRBV9 to TRBJ1-2, with D possibly matching TRBD1 (6 bases). There are 12 residues in the CDR3. Germline CDR1 SGDLS, CDR2 YYNGEE. V lost 4 bases to trimming and J lost 4 bases, with 8 bases between them. DNA for the CDR3: TGTGCCAGCAGCCTACAGGGCTATGGCTACACCTTC. As protein: CASSLQGYGYTF.